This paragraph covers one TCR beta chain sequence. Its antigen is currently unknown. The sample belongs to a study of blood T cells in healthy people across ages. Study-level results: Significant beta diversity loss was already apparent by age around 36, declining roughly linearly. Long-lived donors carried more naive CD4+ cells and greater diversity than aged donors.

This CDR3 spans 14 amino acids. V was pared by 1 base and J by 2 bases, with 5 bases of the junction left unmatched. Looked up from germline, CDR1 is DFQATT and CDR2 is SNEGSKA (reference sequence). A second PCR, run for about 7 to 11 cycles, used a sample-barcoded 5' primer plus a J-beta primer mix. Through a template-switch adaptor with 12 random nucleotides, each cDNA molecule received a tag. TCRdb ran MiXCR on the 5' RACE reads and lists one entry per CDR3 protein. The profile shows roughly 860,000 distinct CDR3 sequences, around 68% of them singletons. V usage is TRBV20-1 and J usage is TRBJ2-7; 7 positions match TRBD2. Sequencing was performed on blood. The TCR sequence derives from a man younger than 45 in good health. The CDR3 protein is CSARGQRGPYEQYF. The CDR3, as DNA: TGCAGTGCTAGAGGTCAGCGGGGACCCTACGAGCAGTACTTC.